What follows are 26 T cell receptor beta chains derived from one specimen sequenced in a study of blood T cell repertoires in COVID-19. The table came from immunoSEQ multiplex PCR; TCRdb's copy has only in-frame clones and leaves some out. The sample has some 120,000 clones, roughly 69% seen once. The source material was peripheral blood. These receptors all come from a woman aged 65 to 85 with acute or convalescent COVID-19.

This clone was observed a handful of times. CDR3 sequence: CASSPNLVTEAFF. CDR3 nucleotide sequence: TGTGCCAGCAGCCCAAATTTAGTGACTGAAGCTTTCTTT. The gene calls are TRBV3-1 (or the pseudogene TRBV3-2) and TRBJ1-1; no firm D call. Trimming left V 4 bases short and J 5 bases short, with 11 bases between. The CDR3 has 13 amino acids. Germline V gene sequence: CDR1 LGHDT, CDR2 YNNKEL (reference sequence).

This chain connects TRBV27 to TRBJ1-6; the D is unclear. This CDR3 comprises 14 residues. Looked up from germline, CDR1 is MNHEY and CDR2 is SMNVEV (reference sequence). Trimming took 5 bases from V and 8 from J, leaving 13 bases between them. This CDR3 reads CASSRSGADSPLHF. Written as DNA, the CDR3 is TGTGCCAGCAGTCGCAGTGGAGCTGATTCACCCCTCCACTTT.

The chain couples TRBV9 to TRBJ1-4; possibly TRBD1 for D (6 bases). In germline, CDR1 is SGDLS, CDR2 YYNGEE. This CDR3 is 16 amino acids long. The germline V and J ends were trimmed by 3 bases and 0 bases, with 12 bases remaining between them. The chain's CDR3 is CASSATSGATNEKLFF. The CDR3, as DNA: TGTGCCAGCAGCGCCACCTCAGGGGCAACTAATGAAAAACTGTTTTTT.

V is TRBV7-9 and J is TRBJ2-3, with 8 bases that match TRBD1. Germline V CDR1 and CDR2: SEHNR, FQNEAQ (reference sequence). The V segment lost 5 bases and the J segment 3 bases; nucleotides outside the gene matches: 4. CDR3 length: 14 residues. CDR3 in amino acids: CASSADRATDTQYF. Written as DNA, the CDR3 is TGTGCCAGCAGCGCGGACAGGGCGACAGATACGCAGTATTTT.

This clone was observed a handful of times. This chain links TRBV29-1 with TRBJ2-3; TRBD1 aligns across 7 bases. The CDR3 contains 15 residues. Trimming took 3 bases from V and 4 from J; bases not matched to a gene: 10. Germline V CDR1 and CDR2: SQVTM, ANQGSEA. The CDR3 nucleotides read TGCAGCGTTGACGGCACAGGGGTGAATGCAGATACGCAGTATTTT. Translating gives CSVDGTGVNADTQYF.

V and J are TRBV6-6 and TRBJ1-4; tentative D call: TRBD1 (5 bases). The CDR3 has 14 amino acids. V lost 7 bases and J lost 5, with 14 bases in between. Germline CDR1 MNHNY, CDR2 SVGAGI (reference sequence). The chain's CDR3 is CASKQGTLNEKLFF. The CDR3 bases are TGTGCCAGCAAGCAAGGGACTTTGAATGAAAAACTGTTTTTT.

This clone was detected only a few times. The chain couples TRBV18 to TRBJ2-7, with 8 bases lining up with TRBD2. The germline CDR1 and CDR2 sequences are KGHSH and LQKENI. The CDR3 loop spans 14 amino acids. J lost 1 base, V lost 3 bases, and 2 bases had no gene match. The CDR3 region has the DNA TGTGCCAGCTCACCGGCGGGGGGATCCTACGAGCAGTACTTC. It yields the protein CASSPAGGSYEQYF.

The chain is built from TRBV7-6 and TRBJ2-7; 8 positions match TRBD1. J gave up 2 bases and V 5 bases, and 11 bases lay outside the gene matches. CDR3 length equals 16 residues. From germline, CDR1 is SGHVS and CDR2 FNYEAQ. CDR3 residues: CASSTETGENPYEQYF. For the CDR3, the DNA is TGTGCCAGCAGCACTGAGACAGGGGAGAACCCCTACGAGCAGTACTTC. The full variable domain, rest sourced from reference TRBV7-6 and TRBJ2-7, is GAGVSQSPRYKVTKRGQDVALRCDPISGHVSLYWYRQALGQGPEFLTYFNYEAQQDKSGLPNDRFSAERPEGSISTLTIQRTEQRDSAMYRCASSTETGENPYEQYFGPGTRLTVT.

The rearrangement joins TRBV28 to TRBJ1-1, with D maybe TRBD1 (5 bases). V gave up 4 bases and J gave up 6 bases, with 18 bases separating them. The CDR3 is 15 amino acids. CDR1 is MDHEN and CDR2 is SYDVKM in the germline V gene. The CDR3 sequence: CASSSSGLTTPEAFF. As DNA, the CDR3 is TGTGCCAGCAGTTCCTCGGGACTAACCACTCCTGAAGCTTTCTTT.

This clone has only a few counts. This chain uses TRBV19 with TRBJ2-7; TRBD2 agrees at 9 bases. Germline V lookup: CDR1 LNHDA, CDR2 SQIVND (reference sequence). The J segment lost 4 bases and the V segment lost 6 bases, leaving 10 bases of the junction unmatched. The CDR3 runs 15 residues. CDR3 protein: CASSVSGGAGYEQYF. The CDR3 nucleotides read TGTGCCAGTAGCGTTAGCGGGGGAGCAGGATACGAGCAGTACTTC.

V and J are TRBV18 and TRBJ1-1, with unresolved D. Germline CDR1 reads KGHSH; CDR2 reads LQKENI. With 1 base removed from V and 1 base from J, the gap between germline ends came to 10 bases. The CDR3 is made up of 15 amino acids. The CDR3: CASSPRPPGNTEAFF. CDR3 nucleotide sequence: TGTGCCAGCTCACCACGTCCCCCAGGGAACACTGAAGCTTTCTTT. The variable domain in full, completed from reference TRBV18 and TRBJ1-1, reads NAGVMQNPRHLVRRRGQEARLRCSPMKGHSHVYWYRQLPEEGLKFMVYLQKENIIDESGMPKERFSAEFPKEGPSILRIQQVVRGDSAAYFCASSPRPPGNTEAFFGQGTRLTVV.

The chain links TRBV7-8 to TRBJ2-2, with 8 bases identical to TRBD1. CDR1 SGHVS and CDR2 FQNEAQ come from the germline V gene. With 4 bases clipped from V and 5 bases from J, the junction kept 6 bases outside the gene matches. The CDR3 consists of 15 residues. The CDR3: CASSSRQGRTGELFF. CDR3 DNA: TGTGCCAGCAGCTCCAGACAGGGGAGGACCGGGGAGCTGTTTTTT.

This chain's CDR3 is CASKDSSTDTQYF. The CDR3 DNA reads as TGTGCCAGCAAGGACAGTAGCACAGATACGCAGTATTTT. This chain uses TRBV6-5 with TRBJ2-3; a weak D match, TRBD1 (6 bases). The germline CDR1 and CDR2 sequences are MNHEY and SVGAGI. The CDR3 is 13 amino acids. Between the trimmed V and J ends, which lost 7 bases and 0 bases, there was a span of 8 bases.

The chain recombines TRBV15 with TRBJ1-3, with 10 bases fitting TRBD1. This CDR3 region has 16 residues. CDR1 is LNHNV, CDR2 YYDKDF, per germline (reference sequence). V trimming: 4 bases; J trimming: 4 bases; junction bases outside the gene matches: 7. The DNA of the CDR3 is TGTGCCACCAGCATTACCGGGACAGGGGTCGGAAACACCATATATTTT. Translating it yields CATSITGTGVGNTIYF.

The chain is built from TRBV7-9 and TRBJ1-2; no clear D. CDR3 length equals 14 residues. With 4 bases removed from V and 7 bases from J, the gap between germline ends came to 16 bases. Looked up from germline, CDR1 is SEHNR and CDR2 is FQNEAQ (reference sequence). The CDR3 DNA is TGTGCCAGCAGCTCGCCGGGAGGCTATGGTGGCTACACCTTC. Translation: CASSSPGGYGGYTF. Supplemented by reference TRBV7-9 and TRBJ1-2, the full variable domain reads DTGVSQNPRHKITKRGQNVTFRCDPISEHNRLYWYRQTLGQGPEFLTYFQNEAQLEKSRLLSDRFSAERPKGSFSTLEIQRTEQGDSAMYLCASSSPGGYGGYTFGSGTRLTVV.

The sample holds a few counts of this clone. The rearrangement links TRBV5-6 to TRBJ2-2, with D possibly TRBD1 on 5 matching bases. CDR1 and CDR2 (germline): SGHDT, YYEEEE. Between the trimmed V and J ends, which lost 4 bases and 1 base, there was a span of 17 bases. CDR3 length equals 17 residues. The CDR3 is CASSPWMRQMNTGELFF. The CDR3 nucleotides are TGTGCCAGCAGCCCTTGGATGCGACAGATGAACACCGGGGAGCTGTTTTTT.

The chain couples TRBV19 to TRBJ1-2; the D is unclear. CDR3 length: 15 residues. CDR1 is LNHDA, CDR2 SQIVND, per germline (reference sequence). Trimming removed 0 bases from V and 3 bases from J, with 11 bases in between. CDR3 sequence (DNA): TGTGCCAGTAGTATAGATCTGTGGCAGGACTATGGCTACACCTTC. Its translation is CASSIDLWQDYGYTF.

V usage is TRBV5-1 and J usage is TRBJ1-1; tentative D call: TRBD1 (5 bases). The CDR3 is 14 residues long. V was pared by 2 bases and J by 4 bases, with 12 bases between. The germline V gene encodes CDR1 SGHRS and CDR2 YFSETQ. CDR3 in amino acids: CASSFQGGVTEAFF. The CDR3 coding sequence is TGCGCCAGCAGCTTCCAGGGCGGGGTCACTGAAGCTTTCTTT. Full variable domain (outside the CDR3, taken from reference TRBV5-1 and TRBJ1-1): KAGVTQTPRYLIKTRGQQVTLSCSPISGHRSVSWYQQTPGQGLQFLFEYFSETQRNKGNFPGRFSGRQFSNSRSEMNVSTLELGDSALYLCASSFQGGVTEAFFGQGTRLTVV.

V is TRBV4-1 and J is TRBJ1-2; D gene ambiguous. The V end lost 0 bases, the J end lost 5 bases, and 16 bases lay between the germline ends. Germline loops: CDR1 MGHRA, CDR2 YSYEKL. The CDR3 has 16 residues. CDR3 DNA sequence: TGCGCCAGCAGCCAAGAGCCCCCGGGGAGAAGGTATGGCTACACCTTC. This codes for CASSQEPPGRRYGYTF.

This rearrangement joins TRBV1 to TRBJ2-7; TRBD2 is the table's D call, not checked against the DNA. TRBV1 represents a pseudogene. The CDR3 covers 11 residues. CDR3 protein: CTSSHLYEQYF. DNA for the CDR3: TGCACCAGCAGCCACCTTTACGAGCAGTACTTC.

This chain uses TRBV28 with TRBJ1-1, with unresolved D. The V end was cut by 2 bases, the J end by 2 bases, with 12 bases between. The CDR3 contains 15 residues. Germline V gene sequence: CDR1 MDHEN, CDR2 SYDVKM. CDR3 protein: CASSLPAVPNTEAFF. The DNA for the CDR3 is TGTGCCAGCAGTTTACCCGCAGTTCCTAACACTGAAGCTTTCTTT. The whole variable domain, filled in from reference TRBV28 and TRBJ1-1, reads DVKVTQSSRYLVKRTGEKVFLECVQDMDHENMFWYRQDPGLGLRLIYFSYDVKMKEKGDIPEGYSVSREKKERFSLILESASTNQTSMYLCASSLPAVPNTEAFFGQGTRLTVV.

The rearrangement joins TRBV28 to TRBJ1-5; 8 bases are a match to TRBD1. After removal of 4 bases from V and 3 bases from J, the junction contained 5 bases not matched to a gene. Germline CDR1 and CDR2: MDHEN and SYDVKM. The CDR3 is 15 residues long. CDR3 coding DNA: TGTGCCAGCAGTTCGGACAGGGTGAACAATCAGCCCCAGCATTTT. Encoded protein: CASSSDRVNNQPQHF.

This clone has a single count. This rearrangement joins TRBV5-1 to TRBJ2-7, with D possibly TRBD1 on 5 matching bases. Germline CDR1 reads SGHRS; CDR2 reads YFSETQ. The length of the CDR3 is 13 residues. Trimming left V 6 bases short and J 1 base short, with 11 bases between. The CDR3, as DNA: TGCGCCAGCACGACAGCTCCATCCTACGAGCAGTACTTC. Protein: CASTTAPSYEQYF.

V usage is TRBV3-1 (or the pseudogene TRBV3-2) and J usage is TRBJ2-3, with D maybe TRBD1 (5 bases). Germline CDR1 is LGHDT and CDR2 is YNNKEL (reference sequence). The V gene lost 3 bases and the J gene lost 9 bases, with 16 bases spanning the gap. This CDR3 region has 14 residues. In DNA, the CDR3 is TGTGCCAGCAGCCAGATCCTCTTCAGGGCGACGCAGTATTTT. This translates into CASSQILFRATQYF.

The rearrangement joins TRBV11-3 to TRBJ1-1; D might be TRBD1 (5 bases). The ends were cut back, 1 base at V and 1 base at J, with 10 bases in the middle. The V gene's germline CDR1 is SGHNT and CDR2 YENEEA. The CDR3 has 15 residues. In DNA, the CDR3 is TGTGCCAGCAGCTTAGGGGCCGACAGGAACACTGAAGCTTTCTTT. This sequence encodes CASSLGADRNTEAFF.

This clone has ten or more counts. The chain links TRBV5-6 to TRBJ1-4, with 7 bases identical to TRBD1. The CDR3 contains 14 residues. Trimming took 1 base from V and 4 from J; bases not matched to a gene: 1. Germline assignment: CDR1 SGHDT and CDR2 YYEEEE. CDR3 nucleotide sequence: TGTGCCAGCAGCTTGAGGGGGCTTAATGAAAAACTGTTTTTT. Protein sequence: CASSLRGLNEKLFF.